This TCR beta chain was sequenced in a study of shared clonotypes between healthy human individuals. Study overall: Per-donor plates numbered three CD4 naive, three CD4 memory, two CD8 naive and one CD8 memory.

Germline V gene data show CDR1 as SGHTA and CDR2 as FQGNSA. V dropped 5 bases and J dropped 3 bases, with 14 bases sitting between them. The CDR3 sequence is 15 residues long. The data were produced by immunoSEQ multiplex PCR, yet TCRdb's version contains in-frame clones alone and is incomplete. The table lists about 2.4 million clones, more than 90% of them singletons. As to this clone: Its antigen is still unknown.

Overall study results and limits: Clonotype sharing among donors was expected to depend on sequencing depth.

Sequencing input: naive CD4+ T cells sorted from blood. Stated subset: CD45RA+ positively selected. The source of this sequence is a man between 18 and 35 years old in good health. The genes are TRBV7-2 and TRBJ1-5; no clear D gene. CDR3 nucleotide sequence: TGTGCCAGCAGCCTGGACGGACGAAACAATCAGCCCCAGCATTTT. Residues: CASSLDGRNNQPQHF.